This T cell receptor (beta chain) appears in the sequencing data of a study of technical replicates of blood from a handful of donors. Assay used: immunoSEQ multiplex PCR; TCRdb lists only in-frame clones, some missing. The data show 74,000 or so clones, 80% to 95% seen once. Sequencing used T cells isolated from PBMCs. This sequence was found in a human donor in good health.

The CDR3 DNA follows: TGCGCCCTTCGGACAAGCAATCAGCCCCAGCATTTT. Translated, it gives CALRTSNQPQHF. J is TRBJ1-5 and V is TRBV23-1; D possibly corresponds to TRBD1 (5 bases). TRBV23-1 is sorted into the ORF group, with uncertain function. V was shortened by 11 bases and J by 1 base, with 9 bases between the two germline ends. CDR3 length: 12 amino acids.